These 2 T cell receptor beta chains were all obtained from the same sample, sequenced in a study of CD8+ T cells in alopecia areata. It was cDNA, reverse transcribed from extracted RNA, that served as the sequencing template. Sequencing used immunoSEQ multiplex PCR; TCRdb keeps in-frame clones, though not all of them. The sample gives about 130,000 clones, roughly 53% of which show up once; 5% to 7.5% is in the top ten. This specimen was CD4+ T cells sorted from blood, taken at week 0. These receptors all stem from a human donor with alopecia areata.

This chain uses TRBV29-1 with TRBJ2-5; 9 bases agree with TRBD1. The V gene end was trimmed by 6 bases and the J gene end by 7 bases; junction bases not matched to a gene: 6. The CDR3 runs 12 residues. The germline CDR1 and CDR2 sequences are SQVTM and ANQGSEA. The CDR3 sequence: CSVRDRAGTQYF. The CDR3 nucleotides are TGCAGCGTCCGGGACAGGGCAGGGACCCAGTACTTC.

There are a few counts of this clone. This chain connects TRBV6-1 to TRBJ2-5, with D perhaps matching TRBD1 (6 bases). This CDR3 has 15 residues. Trimming removed 5 bases at V and 2 bases at J, with 15 bases between. Germline CDR1 and CDR2: MNHNS and SASEGT. CDR3 protein: CASSMDSISQETQYF. CDR3 DNA sequence: TGTGCCAGCAGTATGGACAGTATATCACAAGAGACCCAGTACTTC.